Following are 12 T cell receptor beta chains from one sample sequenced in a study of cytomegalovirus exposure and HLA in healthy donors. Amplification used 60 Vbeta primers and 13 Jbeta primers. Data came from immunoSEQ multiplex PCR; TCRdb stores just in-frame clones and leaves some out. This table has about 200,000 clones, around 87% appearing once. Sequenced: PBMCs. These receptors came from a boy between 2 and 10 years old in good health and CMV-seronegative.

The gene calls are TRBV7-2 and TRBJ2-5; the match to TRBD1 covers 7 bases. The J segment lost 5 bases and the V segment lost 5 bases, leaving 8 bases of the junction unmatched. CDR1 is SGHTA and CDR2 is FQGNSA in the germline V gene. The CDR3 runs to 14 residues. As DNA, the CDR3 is TGTGCCAGCAGCCTCTACAGGGGTTCGGAGACCCAGTACTTC. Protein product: CASSLYRGSETQYF.

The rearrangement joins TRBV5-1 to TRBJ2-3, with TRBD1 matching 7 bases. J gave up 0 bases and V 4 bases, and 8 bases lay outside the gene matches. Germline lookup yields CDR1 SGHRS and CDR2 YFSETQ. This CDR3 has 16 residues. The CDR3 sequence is CASSTHRGGSTDTQYF. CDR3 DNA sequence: TGCGCCAGCAGCACCCACAGGGGTGGGAGCACAGATACGCAGTATTTT.

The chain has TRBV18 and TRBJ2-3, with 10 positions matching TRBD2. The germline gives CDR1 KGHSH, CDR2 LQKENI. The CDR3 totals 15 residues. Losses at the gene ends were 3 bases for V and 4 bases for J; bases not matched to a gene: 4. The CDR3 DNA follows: TGTGCCAGCTCACCCCTAGCGGGAGCTGCAGATACGCAGTATTTT. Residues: CASSPLAGAADTQYF.

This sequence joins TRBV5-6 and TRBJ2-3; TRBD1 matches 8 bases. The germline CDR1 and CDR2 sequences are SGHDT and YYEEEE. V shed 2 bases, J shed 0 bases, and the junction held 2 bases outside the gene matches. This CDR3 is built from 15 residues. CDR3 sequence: CASSFRTGSTDTQYF. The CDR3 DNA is TGTGCCAGCAGCTTCAGGACAGGGAGCACAGATACGCAGTATTTT.

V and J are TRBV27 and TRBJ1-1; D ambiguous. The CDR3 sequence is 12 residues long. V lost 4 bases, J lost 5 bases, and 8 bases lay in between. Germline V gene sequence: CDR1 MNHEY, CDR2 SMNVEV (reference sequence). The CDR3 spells CASSCPRTEAFF. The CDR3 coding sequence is TGTGCCAGCAGTTGCCCGCGGACTGAAGCTTTCTTT.

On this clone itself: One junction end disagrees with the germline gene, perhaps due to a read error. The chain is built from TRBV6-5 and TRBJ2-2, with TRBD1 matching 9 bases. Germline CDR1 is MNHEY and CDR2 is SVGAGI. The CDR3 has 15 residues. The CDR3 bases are TGTGTCAGCAGACCACAGGGGGCCAGCACCGGGGAGCTGTTTTTT. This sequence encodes CVSRPQGASTGELFF.

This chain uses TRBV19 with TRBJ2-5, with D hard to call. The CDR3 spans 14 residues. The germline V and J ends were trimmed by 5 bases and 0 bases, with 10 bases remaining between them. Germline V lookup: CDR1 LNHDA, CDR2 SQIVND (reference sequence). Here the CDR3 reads CASSVELNQETQYF. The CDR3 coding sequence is TGTGCCAGTAGTGTGGAGCTTAACCAAGAGACCCAGTACTTC.

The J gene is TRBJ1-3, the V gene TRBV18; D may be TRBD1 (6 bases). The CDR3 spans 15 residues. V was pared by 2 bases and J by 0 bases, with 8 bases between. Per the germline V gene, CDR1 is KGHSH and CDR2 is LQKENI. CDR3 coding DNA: TGTGCCAGCTCACCAAGGGACATCTCTGGAAACACCATATATTTT. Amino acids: CASSPRDISGNTIYF.

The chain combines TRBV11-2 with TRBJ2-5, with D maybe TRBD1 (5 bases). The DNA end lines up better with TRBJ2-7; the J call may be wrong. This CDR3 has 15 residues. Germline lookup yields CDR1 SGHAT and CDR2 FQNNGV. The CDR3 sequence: CASSLGQGNLYEQYF. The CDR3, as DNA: TGTGCCAGCAGCTTAGGTCAGGGAAATTTGTACGAGCAGTACTTC.

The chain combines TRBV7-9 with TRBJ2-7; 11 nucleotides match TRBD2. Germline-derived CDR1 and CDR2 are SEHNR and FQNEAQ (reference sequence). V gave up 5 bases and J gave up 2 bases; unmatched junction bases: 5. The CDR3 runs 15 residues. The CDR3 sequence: CASSATSGRTYEQYF. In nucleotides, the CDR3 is TGTGCCAGCAGCGCCACTAGCGGGAGAACCTACGAGCAGTACTTC.

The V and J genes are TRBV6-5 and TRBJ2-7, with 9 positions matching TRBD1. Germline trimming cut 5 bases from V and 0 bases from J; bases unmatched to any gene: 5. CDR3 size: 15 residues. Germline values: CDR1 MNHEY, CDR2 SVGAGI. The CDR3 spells CASSGDRASSYEQYF. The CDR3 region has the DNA TGTGCCAGCAGTGGGGACAGGGCCAGCTCCTACGAGCAGTACTTC.

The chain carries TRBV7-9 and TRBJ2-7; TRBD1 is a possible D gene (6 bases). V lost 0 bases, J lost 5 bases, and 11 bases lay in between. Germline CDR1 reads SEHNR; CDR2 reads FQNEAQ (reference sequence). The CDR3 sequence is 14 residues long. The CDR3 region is CASSLAQGFNEQYF. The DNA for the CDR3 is TGTGCCAGCAGCTTAGCGCAGGGGTTTAACGAGCAGTACTTC. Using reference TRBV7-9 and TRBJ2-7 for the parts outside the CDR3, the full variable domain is DTGVSQNPRHKITKRGQNVTFRCDPISEHNRLYWYRQTLGQGPEFLTYFQNEAQLEKSRLLSDRFSAERPKGSFSTLEIQRTEQGDSAMYLCASSLAQGFNEQYFGPGTRLTVT.